This T cell receptor beta chain was sequenced in a study of a mutant IDH1 vaccine in newly diagnosed glioma. Points from the study as a whole: Apparently, pseudoprogression bore no relation to changes among the top peripheral T cell clonotypes.

The germline V gene has CDR1 MGHRA and CDR2 YSYEKL. V was trimmed by 0 bases and J by 1 base, leaving 12 bases between them. This CDR3 contains 16 residues. The time point denotes: week 47, end of study. Every vaccine dose comprised 300 ug of mutant IDH1 20-mer peptide plus topical imiquimod. Details on this clone: Its antigen is not identified.

Sequencing used immunoSEQ multiplex PCR; TCRdb keeps in-frame clones, though not all of them. The table has 45,000 to 65,000 clones, about 65% seen once. The chain recombines TRBV4-1 with TRBJ1-1; D call uncertain. The sequence was collected from a man aged 40-49 years with glioma. Some clones in this sample may be carry-over from other donors' samples. The specimen comprised peripheral blood mononuclear cells (PBMCs), sampled from a glioma patient whose treatment included an IDH1 peptide vaccine. CDR3 in amino acids: CASSQEGRGANTEAFF. The CDR3 DNA reads TGCGCCAGCAGCCAAGAGGGAAGAGGAGCGAACACTGAAGCTTTCTTT.